The T cell receptor (beta chain) described here comes from a study of blood T cell repertoires in COVID-19. Overall study context: Acute and convalescent COVID-19 samples came from the United States, Italy and Spain. In each case, the material was cDNA or gDNA derived from T cells, B-cell-depleted T cells, or PBMCs.

Source study methods: For nucleated cells, counts were estimated from reference gene primer amplification. Data came from immunoSEQ multiplex PCR; TCRdb stores just in-frame clones and leaves some out. The DNA was the basis for D and trimming; V, J and clone size are from that table. The sample includes 54,000 or so clones, around 88% of them seen just once. This clone was seen a few times. The TCR comes from an elderly woman with acute or convalescent COVID-19. Sequencing input: peripheral blood.

The CDR3 here is CASSLLTGFSYEQYF. The CDR3, as DNA: TGTGCCAGCAGCCTACTGACAGGGTTCTCCTACGAGCAGTACTTC. V usage is TRBV14 and J usage is TRBJ2-7, with 7 bases identical to TRBD1. The V gene end was trimmed by 4 bases and the J gene end by 0 bases; junction bases not matched to a gene: 6. Germline CDR1 reads SGHDN; CDR2 reads FVKESK. The CDR3 is 15 residues long.